One sample yielded the 28 T cell receptor beta chains listed below, sequenced in a study of cytomegalovirus exposure and HLA in healthy donors. The primer mix had 60 Vbeta and 13 Jbeta primers. TCRdb's table, derived via immunoSEQ multiplex PCR, lists solely in-frame clones and lacks some. The sample has 40,000 to 60,000 clones. The sequencing input was PBMCs. The receptors were gathered from a male donor in good health and CMV-seropositive.

This chain uses TRBV30 with TRBJ2-7; no reliable D call. This CDR3 region has 12 residues. Between the trimmed V and J ends, which lost 5 bases and 4 bases, there was a span of 12 bases. CDR1 GTSNPN and CDR2 SVGIG come from the germline V gene (reference sequence). CDR3 amino acids: CAWGRWAYEQYF. As DNA, the CDR3 is TGTGCCTGGGGTCGGTGGGCTTACGAGCAGTACTTC.

This sequence joins TRBV6-6 and TRBJ2-5; a possible D gene is TRBD2 (6 bases). CDR1 is MNHNY, CDR2 SVGAGI, per germline (reference sequence). This CDR3 contains 13 residues. The V and J ends lost 4 bases and 5 bases respectively, with 11 bases between them. The CDR3 here is CASSSQGLETQYF. In DNA form, the CDR3 reads TGTGCCAGCAGTTCGCAGGGACTGGAGACCCAGTACTTC.

J is TRBJ2-7 and V is TRBV7-6, with 9 bases lining up with TRBD2. The CDR3 has 14 amino acids. Germline assignment: CDR1 SGHVS and CDR2 FNYEAQ. With V trimmed by 5 bases and J by 4 bases, 6 bases remained unmatched. The CDR3 loop reads CASSRAGGLYEQYF. Here the CDR3 DNA reads TGTGCCAGCAGCCGAGCGGGGGGTCTTTACGAGCAGTACTTC.

V and J are TRBV15 and TRBJ2-5, with TRBD2 identical over 13 bases. The germline V gene has CDR1 LNHNV and CDR2 YYDKDF (reference sequence). V lost 2 bases, J lost 2 bases, and 8 bases stayed unmatched. This CDR3 region has 18 residues. DNA for the CDR3: TGTGCCACCAGCAGAACTAGCGGGGGGGCTTTGGGGCAAGAGACCCAGTACTTC. Translating it yields CATSRTSGGALGQETQYF.

This chain joins TRBV27 and TRBJ2-3, with TRBD2 matching 7 bases. V was clipped by 5 bases and J by 2 bases; unmatched bases: 10. CDR1 and CDR2 (germline): MNHEY, SMNVEV (reference sequence). CDR3 length: 16 residues. As DNA, the CDR3 is TGTGCCAGCAGTGGTCTCGACGGGAGGTTCACAGATACGCAGTATTTT. This encodes CASSGLDGRFTDTQYF.

This rearrangement joins TRBV5-1 to TRBJ1-6; perhaps TRBD1 as D (6 bases). V was trimmed by 4 bases and J by 16 bases, leaving 18 bases between them. This CDR3 has 13 amino acids. In germline, CDR1 is SGHRS, CDR2 YFSETQ. This chain's CDR3 is CASSTQGDTGLHF. For the CDR3, the DNA is TGCGCCAGCAGCACACAAGGGGACACAGGGCTCCACTTT.

The chain has TRBV7-9 and TRBJ2-5; 7 bases are shared with TRBD2. Germline trimming cut 8 bases from V and 5 bases from J; bases unmatched to any gene: 14. CDR1 is SEHNR and CDR2 is FQNEAQ in the germline V gene (reference sequence). The CDR3 contains 15 residues. The CDR3 sequence: CASALIRGVGETQYF. The CDR3 nucleotides read TGTGCCAGCGCCCTAATCCGGGGGGTCGGTGAGACCCAGTACTTC.

CDR3 DNA sequence: TGCAGCGTTAATGCTCCTGGCGCGGGACGGAGGATGAACACTGAAGCTTTCTTT. This gives the protein CSVNAPGAGRRMNTEAFF. The V call is TRBV29-1, the J call TRBJ1-1, with D perhaps TRBD1 (5 bases). The V end was cut by 5 bases, the J end by 0 bases, with 25 bases between. The CDR3 consists of 18 residues. Germline V lookup: CDR1 SQVTM, CDR2 ANQGSEA.

V usage is TRBV4-2 and J usage is TRBJ2-3; 13 nucleotides agree with TRBD2. CDR1 and CDR2 (germline): LGHNA, YNFKEQ. J was trimmed by 0 bases and V by 1 base; bases with no gene match: 13. The CDR3 extends over 21 amino acids. The CDR3 is CASSQGVKGTSGVSSTDTQYF. In DNA, the CDR3 is TGTGCCAGCAGCCAAGGGGTAAAGGGGACTAGCGGGGTGTCGAGCACAGATACGCAGTATTTT.

J is TRBJ1-1 and V is TRBV9; 7 bases agree with TRBD1. Per the germline V gene, CDR1 is SGDLS and CDR2 is YYNGEE. This CDR3 contains 15 residues. After removal of 5 bases from V and 1 base from J, the junction contained 8 bases not matched to a gene. The CDR3 reads CASSSTGQPNTEAFF. The CDR3 coding sequence is TGTGCCAGCAGTTCAACGGGACAGCCGAACACTGAAGCTTTCTTT.

The V and J genes are TRBV7-2 and TRBJ1-1; 8 bases map to TRBD1. Trimming removed 5 bases from V and 1 base from J; junction bases left unmatched: 9. Germline V gene lookup returns CDR1 SGHTA and CDR2 FQGNSA. CDR3 length: 16 amino acids. Here the CDR3 DNA reads TGTGCCAGCAGCCCACAGGGGGGGATCGGGAACACTGAAGCTTTCTTT. As protein: CASSPQGGIGNTEAFF. The complete variable domain, with remaining parts taken from reference TRBV7-2 and TRBJ1-1, reads GAGVSQSPSNKVTEKGKDVELRCDPISGHTALYWYRQSLGQGLEFLIYFQGNSAPDKSGLPSDRFSAERTGGSVSTLTIQRTQQEDSAVYLCASSPQGGIGNTEAFFGQGTRLTVV.

This rearrangement joins TRBV4-2 to TRBJ1-1; the D is unclear. Germline V gene sequence: CDR1 LGHNA, CDR2 YNFKEQ. This CDR3 is 14 amino acids long. Trimming took 0 bases from V and 8 from J, leaving 13 bases between them. Here the CDR3 DNA reads TGTGCCAGCAGCCAAGATAGGCGCGGGTCCGAAGCTTTCTTT. It encodes CASSQDRRGSEAFF.

This chain connects TRBV5-4 to TRBJ2-1; a weak D match, TRBD2 (6 bases). Germline CDR1 and CDR2: SGHNT and YYREEE (reference sequence). The CDR3 loop spans 12 amino acids. V was clipped by 9 bases and J by 6 bases, with 13 bases between them. CDR3 in DNA: TGTGCCACCCGGAGGGAAGGCAATGAGCAGTTCTTC. The encoded protein is CATRREGNEQFF. The whole variable domain, filled in from reference TRBV5-4 and TRBJ2-1, reads ETGVTQSPTHLIKTRGQQVTLRCSSQSGHNTVSWYQQALGQGPQFIFQYYREEENGRGNFPPRFSGLQFPNYSSELNVNALELDDSALYLCATRREGNEQFFGPGTRLTVL.

V is TRBV7-9 and J is TRBJ2-3, with D unclear. Germline V gene data show CDR1 as SEHNR and CDR2 as FQNEAQ (reference sequence). This CDR3 contains 13 residues. V dropped 0 bases and J dropped 7 bases, with 8 bases sitting between them. The DNA for the CDR3 is TGTGCCAGCAGCTTAGCGGGCCAATATACGCAGTATTTT. Protein product: CASSLAGQYTQYF. Complete variable domain (other parts from reference TRBV7-9 and TRBJ2-3): DTGVSQNPRHKITKRGQNVTFRCDPISEHNRLYWYRQTLGQGPEFLTYFQNEAQLEKSRLLSDRFSAERPKGSFSTLEIQRTEQGDSAMYLCASSLAGQYTQYFGPGTRLTVL.

As concerns this clone: An end of the junction does not agree with germline; a read error may underlie this. The rearrangement joins TRBV6-1 to TRBJ2-7; D is unclear. Germline values: CDR1 MNHNS, CDR2 SASEGT. This CDR3 has 13 amino acids. The CDR3 bases are TGTGCCAGCAGTGAACCGGCGGCAGCCATTAGTTTCTTC. It is translated as CASSEPAAAISFF.

The V and J genes are TRBV4-3 and TRBJ1-3; D is perhaps TRBD1 (5 bases). V lost 0 bases and J 2 bases, leaving 11 bases between the germline ends. The length of the CDR3 is 16 residues. The germline V gene encodes CDR1 LGHNA and CDR2 YSLEER. CDR3 region: CASSQELQGTGNTIYF. Here the CDR3 DNA reads TGCGCCAGCAGCCAAGAGCTTCAGGGTACTGGAAACACCATATATTTT.

The chain combines TRBV10-3 with TRBJ2-3; 7 bases agree with TRBD1. This CDR3 is 14 amino acids long. Unmatched junction bases numbered 5, after V lost 6 bases and J lost 2 bases. CDR1 and CDR2 (germline): ENHRY, SYGVKD. The CDR3 loop reads CAISWDSFTDTQYF. The CDR3 bases are TGTGCCATCAGCTGGGACAGTTTCACAGATACGCAGTATTTT.

The rearrangement links TRBV2 to TRBJ2-2; D is undetermined. V gave up 4 bases and J gave up 6 bases, with 12 bases separating them. This CDR3 has 14 residues. Germline CDR1 and CDR2: SNHLY and FYNNEI. CDR3 nucleotides: TGTGCCAGCAGTGGTTGGGCCATTGCCGGGGAGCTGTTTTTT. Translated: CASSGWAIAGELFF.

The V gene is TRBV29-1, the J gene TRBJ1-3; D is unclear. The CDR3 covers 13 residues. V was clipped by 7 bases and J by 0 bases, with 10 bases between them. The germline V gene encodes CDR1 SQVTM and CDR2 ANQGSEA. The chain's CDR3 is CSGRLYSGNTIYF. In nucleotides, the CDR3 is TGCAGCGGCCGACTGTACTCTGGAAACACCATATATTTT.

Here the CDR3 DNA reads TGTGCCTGGAGTCGTTATAGTGAACAGCCCCAGCATTTT. Protein sequence: CAWSRYSEQPQHF. The chain uses TRBV30 and TRBJ1-5; D remains ambiguous. The CDR3 runs 13 residues. Trimming cost V 2 bases and J 7 bases, with 12 bases left between them. In germline, CDR1 is GTSNPN, CDR2 SVGIG (reference sequence). The complete variable domain, with remaining parts taken from reference TRBV30 and TRBJ1-5, reads SQTIHQWPATLVQPVGSPLSLECTVEGTSNPNLYWYRQAAGRGLQLLFYSVGIGQISSEVPQNLSASRPQDRQFILSSKKLLLSDSGFYLCAWSRYSEQPQHFGDGTRLSIL.

This chain joins TRBV6-6 and TRBJ2-7, with a weak D call TRBD1 (6 bases). With 5 bases removed from V and 4 bases from J, the gap between germline ends came to 18 bases. Per the germline V gene, CDR1 is MNHNY and CDR2 is SVGAGI (reference sequence). This CDR3 is 15 amino acids long. The CDR3 DNA follows: TGTGCCAGCAGTCAGAGGACAGTCGCTGGTTACGAGCAGTACTTC. Amino acid sequence: CASSQRTVAGYEQYF.

The rearrangement links TRBV11-3 to TRBJ2-3; the D is unclear. The CDR3 sequence is 13 residues long. Deletions cut 5 bases from V and 4 bases from J, with 10 bases between. Germline V lookup: CDR1 SGHNT, CDR2 YENEEA. CDR3 region: CASSPRYSDTQYF. CDR3 DNA sequence: TGTGCCAGCAGCCCCAGGTACTCAGATACGCAGTATTTT.

The V and J genes are TRBV28 and TRBJ2-3, with 7 bases lining up with TRBD2. The germline gives CDR1 MDHEN, CDR2 SYDVKM. CDR3 length: 14 amino acids. The V gene end was trimmed by 2 bases and the J gene end by 1 base; junction bases not matched to a gene: 0. CDR3 residues: CASSLGGGTDTQYF. DNA of the CDR3: TGTGCCAGCAGTTTAGGGGGGGGCACAGATACGCAGTATTTT.

The chain employs TRBV14 and TRBJ2-7; D remains ambiguous. The CDR3 is 19 amino acids. V was pared by 0 bases and J by 2 bases, with 23 bases between. Germline V gene data show CDR1 as SGHDN and CDR2 as FVKESK. The CDR3 here is CASSQEPPFWLGEPYEQYF. The CDR3 DNA reads as TGTGCCAGCAGCCAAGAACCCCCCTTCTGGCTGGGCGAACCCTACGAGCAGTACTTC. The entire variable domain, with the rest obtained from reference TRBV14 and TRBJ2-7, is as follows: EAGVTQFPSHSVIEKGQTVTLRCDPISGHDNLYWYRRVMGKEIKFLLHFVKESKQDESGMPNNRFLAERTGGTYSTLKVQPAELEDSGVYFCASSQEPPFWLGEPYEQYFGPGTRLTVT.

V gene TRBV19 combines with J gene TRBJ1-4; D might be TRBD1 (5 bases). Between the trimmed V and J ends, which lost 5 bases and 7 bases, there was a span of 14 bases. The CDR3 length is 14 residues. CDR1 is LNHDA, CDR2 SQIVND, per germline (reference sequence). CDR3 coding DNA: TGTGCCAGTAGTCCGGGGGGGGAAGCTGAAAAACTGTTTTTT. Protein product: CASSPGGEAEKLFF.

V gene TRBV7-2 combines with J gene TRBJ2-1; TRBD1 agrees at 8 bases. CDR1 is SGHTA, CDR2 FQGNSA, per germline. Germline trimming cut 3 bases from V and 1 base from J; bases unmatched to any gene: 2. The CDR3 is made up of 15 amino acids. The DNA for the CDR3 is TGTGCCAGCAGCTTGGGGACAGGTTCCTACAATGAGCAGTTCTTC. Its protein product is CASSLGTGSYNEQFF. Variable domain in full (rest from reference TRBV7-2 and TRBJ2-1): GAGVSQSPSNKVTEKGKDVELRCDPISGHTALYWYRQSLGQGLEFLIYFQGNSAPDKSGLPSDRFSAERTGGSVSTLTIQRTQQEDSAVYLCASSLGTGSYNEQFFGPGTRLTVL.

The chain links TRBV29-1 to TRBJ1-1; a weak D match, TRBD1 (5 bases). This CDR3 is built from 13 residues. Trimming removed 7 bases at V and 1 base at J, with 13 bases between. The germline V gene encodes CDR1 SQVTM and CDR2 ANQGSEA. The CDR3, as DNA: TGCAGCGCGGGGGGACTGGCGAACACTGAAGCTTTCTTT. Translated: CSAGGLANTEAFF. Together with reference TRBV29-1 and TRBJ1-1, the CDR3 gives the full variable domain: SAVISQKPSRDICQRGTSLTIQCQVDSQVTMMFWYRQQPGQSLTLIATANQGSEATYESGFVIDKFPISRPNLTFSTLTVSNMSPEDSSIYLCSAGGLANTEAFFGQGTRLTVV.

The chain recombines TRBV4-1 with TRBJ1-4; 7 bases map to TRBD1. J gave up 8 bases and V 4 bases, and 13 bases lay outside the gene matches. CDR1 MGHRA and CDR2 YSYEKL come from the germline V gene. This CDR3 is built from 16 residues. The CDR3 here is CASSRGLRGPEEKLFF. In nucleotides, the CDR3 is TGCGCCAGCAGCCGCGGGCTGAGGGGGCCCGAAGAAAAACTGTTTTTT.